The rows below give T cell receptor beta chains drawn from one sample of a study of naive and memory T cell subsets. Each CDR3 protein gets one entry after TCRdb re-called the UMI-ligation and nested PCR reads with MiXCR. The sample includes 14,000 or so distinct CDR3 sequences, approximately 4.7% seen only once; the top ten take 8.2%. Sequencing used skin, obtained from a tuberculin skin test site. The receptors stem from an adult in good health. Both conserved end residues are part of each CDR3. D genes are given only for firm matches. Clone sizes are given selectively: once, few, many, or a class where the clone is expanded.

size: many
V: TRBV3-1
D: NA
J: TRBJ1-6
DNA: TGTGCCAGCCGGAGGGGGGGTTCACCCCTCCACTTT
CDR3: CASRRGGSPLHF

size: many
V: TRBV3-1
D: NA
J: TRBJ1-1
DNA: TGTGCCAGCAGCCAAGTTACGGGATCGGGGCCCACTGAAGCTTTCTTT
CDR3: CASSQVTGSGPTEAFF

size: many
V: TRBV7-3
D: TRBD2
J: TRBJ2-3
DNA: TGTGCCAGCAGCTTACTCCCCAGGGGACTAGCAACAGATACGCAGTATTTT
CDR3: CASSLLPRGLATDTQYF

size: NA
V: TRBV7-9
D: NA
J: TRBJ1-6
DNA: TGTGCCGGGACCGGGACACAAGGCTCACCCCTCCACTTT
CDR3: CAGTGTQGSPLHF

size: NA
V: TRBV20-1
D: NA
J: TRBJ1-1
DNA: TGCAGTGCGCAGGCGGACGAAGCTTTCTTT
CDR3: CSAQADEAFF

size: medium-sized
V: TRBV29-1
D: NA
J: TRBJ2-3
DNA: TGCAGCGTCGCCCCGGGGCCAGATACGCAGTATTTT
CDR3: CSVAPGPDTQYF

size: many
V: TRBV7-9
D: NA
J: TRBJ1-3
DNA: TGTGCCAGCAGCCGGACCTACGAGTCCGGAAACACCATATATTTT
CDR3: CASSRTYESGNTIYF

size: medium-sized
V: TRBV6-4
D: TRBD2
J: TRBJ2-3
DNA: TGTGCCAGCAGAGCTAGCGGGGCCGGCACAGATACGCAGTATTTT
CDR3: CASRASGAGTDTQYF

size: few
V: TRBV28
D: NA
J: TRBJ1-2
DNA: TGTGCCAGCAGTTTCCTCCACAGGGCGGGGGGCGACACCTTC
CDR3: CASSFLHRAGGDTF

size: many
V: TRBV3-1
D: TRBD1
J: TRBJ1-3
DNA: TGTGCCAGCAGCCGGGGGACAGCTGGAAACACCATATATTTT
CDR3: CASSRGTAGNTIYF

size: medium-sized
V: TRBV18
D: NA
J: TRBJ2-7
DNA: TGTGCCAGCTCACCCGATAGCTCCTACGAGCAGTACTTC
CDR3: CASSPDSSYEQYF

size: few
V: TRBV14
D: NA
J: TRBJ2-7
DNA: TGTGCCAGCAGCCCAGGGCCGGGACAAATCTCCTACGAGCAGTACTTC
CDR3: CASSPGPGQISYEQYF

size: few
V: TRBV4-1
D: NA
J: TRBJ1-6
DNA: TGCGCCAGCAGCCGGCCTGGGGGGACCCTGAATTCACCCCTCCACTTT
CDR3: CASSRPGGTLNSPLHF

size: many
V: TRBV11-2
D: NA
J: TRBJ2-5
DNA: TGTGCCAGCAGCCTCGGACTCCAAGAGACCCAGTACTTC
CDR3: CASSLGLQETQYF

size: NA
V: TRBV6-5
D: NA
J: TRBJ1-1
DNA: TGTGCCAGCACCTTGGATCATGTGGCTTTCTTT
CDR3: CASTLDHVAFF

size: NA
V: TRBV10-3
D: NA
J: TRBJ1-6
DNA: TGTGCCATCAGTGATTTCCGGAGCTCCTATAATTCACCCCTCCACTTT
CDR3: CAISDFRSSYNSPLHF

size: NA
V: TRBV5-1
D: NA
J: TRBJ1-5
DNA: TGCGCCAGCAGCTTGGGGGACGGTCAGCCCCAGCATTTT
CDR3: CASSLGDGQPQHF

size: medium-sized
V: TRBV7-9
D: TRBD1
J: TRBJ2-7
DNA: TGTGCCAGCAGCCGCCGGGACAGCCTATACGAGCAGTACTTC
CDR3: CASSRRDSLYEQYF

size: few
V: TRBV24-1
D: TRBD1
J: TRBJ1-1
DNA: TGTGCCACCAGTGATTCGACAGGGGGGAACACTGAAGCTTTCTTT
CDR3: CATSDSTGGNTEAFF

size: many
V: TRBV7-9
D: TRBD1
J: TRBJ1-5
DNA: TGTGCCAGCAGCCTGTCCGGGACAGGGTCGACGCCCCAGCATTTT
CDR3: CASSLSGTGSTPQHF

size: many
V: TRBV7-2
D: NA
J: TRBJ2-1
DNA: TGTGCCAGCAGCTTAACGACGGGGTCCGCCAACGAGCAGTTCTTC
CDR3: CASSLTTGSANEQFF

size: medium-sized
V: TRBV10-3
D: NA
J: TRBJ2-6
DNA: TGTGCCATCAGTGGTGAAAGACAGGTCCGGGGAGGGGCCAACGTCCTGACTTTC
CDR3: CAISGERQVRGGANVLTF

size: many
V: TRBV6-6
D: NA
J: TRBJ1-2
DNA: TGTGCCAGCAGTTACTCGAAGAGGGCTAACTATGGCTACACCTTC
CDR3: CASSYSKRANYGYTF

size: many
V: TRBV7-9
D: NA
J: TRBJ1-5
DNA: TGTGCCAGCAGTTCGACAGCGGCCGGCAATCAGCCCCAGCATTTT
CDR3: CASSSTAAGNQPQHF